A single sample gave rise to the 20 T cell receptor beta chains below, sequenced in a study of spatial heterogeneity in lung cancer. Their specific antigens are unknown. The study, taken as a whole, reports: Counts that tracked tumor mutation counts were those of expanded intratumoral alpha and beta TCRs.

Stated time point: sample taken at primary tumor resection. MiXCR, applied by TCRdb to the 5' RACE reads, yields one record per CDR3 protein. The table shows roughly 5,200 distinct CDR3 sequences, with 3.5% to 4% occurring only once. The sample in question was lung tumor tissue, obtained at surgery. Receptors were obtained from a female donor with early-stage non-small cell lung cancer.

This clonotype appeared many times. This sequence joins TRBV7-9 and TRBJ2-5, with D hard to call. This CDR3 is built from 12 residues. Germline V gene lookup returns CDR1 SEHNR and CDR2 FQNEAQ (reference sequence). The V end was cut by 1 base, the J end by 6 bases, with 6 bases between. The DNA for the CDR3 is TGTGCCAGCAGCTTAGGTTTAAAGACCCAGTACTTC. Translated: CASSLGLKTQYF.

By share, this clonotype counts as medium-sized. This chain links TRBV20-1 with TRBJ1-1; D is unresolved. This CDR3 is built from 14 residues. Germline assignment: CDR1 DFQATT and CDR2 SNEGSKA (reference sequence). The V and J ends lost 1 base and 1 base respectively, with 10 bases between them. DNA for the CDR3: TGCAGTGCTAGAGTTAGGGAATCGAACACTGAAGCTTTCTTT. As protein: CSARVRESNTEAFF.

This clonotype is medium-sized by share. The chain employs TRBV29-1 and TRBJ2-5; 8 positions match TRBD1. Per the germline V gene, CDR1 is SQVTM and CDR2 is ANQGSEA. V dropped 5 bases and J dropped 2; count of bases not matched to a gene: 7. The CDR3 runs 14 residues. In nucleotides, the CDR3 is TGCAGCGTTCCCCTTGGACAGGGACAAGAGACCCAGTACTTC. It yields the protein CSVPLGQGQETQYF.

Ten or more counts support this clonotype. At one of its ends the junction is not consistent with the germline gene, which may arise from a read error. The V call is TRBV7-7, the J call TRBJ2-1; 8 nucleotides match TRBD2. The CDR3 sequence is 13 residues long. CDR1 is SSHAT, CDR2 FNYEAQ, per germline (reference sequence). The CDR3 loop is CASSFTASGEQFF. CDR3 DNA: TGTGCTAGCAGCTTTACAGCTAGCGGGGAGCAGTTCTTC. The full variable domain, rest sourced from reference TRBV7-7 and TRBJ2-1, is GAGVSQSPRYKVTKRGQDVTLRCDPISSHATLYWYQQALGQGPEFLTYFNYEAQPDKSGLPSDRFSAERPEGSISTLTIQRTEQRDSAMYRCASSFTASGEQFFGPGTRLTVL.

By share, this clonotype ranks as medium-sized. This chain joins TRBV7-8 and TRBJ2-3; the D is unclear. V dropped 2 bases and J dropped 7 bases, with 7 bases sitting between them. The germline V gene encodes CDR1 SGHVS and CDR2 FQNEAQ. The length of the CDR3 is 12 residues. The CDR3: CASSLLEYTQYF. The CDR3 DNA follows: TGTGCCAGCAGCTTACTAGAGTATACGCAGTATTTT.

This clonotype appeared many times. The chain recombines TRBV5-1 with TRBJ2-1; D uncertain. The CDR3 consists of 14 residues. The germline CDR1 and CDR2 sequences are SGHRS and YFSETQ. The V end was cut by 7 bases, the J end by 5 bases, with 16 bases between. CDR3 protein: CASGNAFGDNEQFF. The CDR3, as DNA: TGCGCCAGCGGCAACGCTTTCGGAGACAATGAGCAGTTCTTC.

This clonotype occurred many times. The CDR3 DNA reads TGCGCCAGCAGAGATAATGGGGGGGGATTAGAGCAGTTCTTC. Translation gives CASRDNGGGLEQFF. This rearrangement joins TRBV10-2 to TRBJ2-1; 7 bases line up with TRBD2. V was pared by 6 bases and J by 10 bases, with 12 bases of the junction left unmatched. This CDR3 has 14 amino acids. Germline V gene lookup returns CDR1 WSHSY and CDR2 SAAADI.

This clonotype was recorded at least ten times. The CDR3 DNA follows: TGCAGTGTAGACAGGGGGTCCGATCAGCCCCAGCATTTT. It encodes CSVDRGSDQPQHF. The V gene is TRBV20-1, the J gene TRBJ1-5, with TRBD1 matching 9 bases. The CDR3 is 13 amino acids. From germline, CDR1 is DFQATT and CDR2 SNEGSKA (reference sequence). V was clipped by 7 bases and J by 5 bases; unmatched bases: 6.

This clonotype was found many times. This chain uses TRBV7-9 with TRBJ2-2; D is uncertain. Germline CDR1 and CDR2: SEHNR and FQNEAQ (reference sequence). The CDR3 contains 15 residues. Trimming removed 4 bases at V and 5 bases at J, with 14 bases between. CDR3 in amino acids: CASSSTPRTTGELFF. CDR3 in DNA: TGTGCCAGCAGCTCTACACCTCGGACGACCGGGGAGCTGTTTTTT.

This clonotype came up many times. V and J are TRBV7-9 and TRBJ1-1, with unresolved D. The CDR3 covers 12 residues. CDR1 and CDR2 (germline): SEHNR, FQNEAQ (reference sequence). The V and J ends lost 5 bases and 6 bases respectively, with 10 bases between them. The DNA for the CDR3 is TGTGCCAGCAGCCCGTCTTGGGCTGAAGCTTTCTTT. Translation gives CASSPSWAEAFF.

By proportion, this clonotype is medium-sized. This chain links TRBV3-1 with TRBJ1-6; D remains ambiguous. The CDR3 is made up of 13 amino acids. With 1 base removed from V and 10 bases from J, the gap between germline ends came to 8 bases. CDR1 and CDR2 (germline): LGHDT, YNNKEL (reference sequence). In nucleotides, the CDR3 is TGTGCCAGCAGCCAAGGATCGAGATCACCCCTCCACTTT. It translates to CASSQGSRSPLHF.

This clonotype qualifies as medium-sized. The chain carries TRBV11-2 and TRBJ2-7; TRBD2 agrees at 11 bases. Germline values: CDR1 SGHAT, CDR2 FQNNGV. V gave up 5 bases and J gave up 2 bases; unmatched junction bases: 2. CDR3 length equals 14 residues. DNA for the CDR3: TGTGCCAGCAGCGAGACTAGCGGGACCTACGAGCAGTACTTC. This translates into CASSETSGTYEQYF.

This clonotype was counted ten times or more. The chain is built from TRBV11-2 and TRBJ1-5; 9 positions agree with TRBD1. The trim removed 0 bases at V and 0 bases at J, leaving 9 bases unmatched. Germline values: CDR1 SGHAT, CDR2 FQNNGV. The CDR3 is made up of 19 amino acids. CDR3 nucleotides: TGTGCCAGCAGCTTAGAATGGTTGAGGACAGGGGCTAGCAATCAGCCCCAGCATTTT. This translates into CASSLEWLRTGASNQPQHF. Based on the CDR3 plus reference TRBV11-2 and TRBJ1-5, the full variable domain is EAGVAQSPRYKIIEKRQSVAFWCNPISGHATLYWYQQILGQGPKLLIQFQNNGVVDDSQLPKDRFSAERLKGVDSTLKIQPAKLEDSAVYLCASSLEWLRTGASNQPQHFGDGTRLSIL.

This clonotype is classed as medium-sized. The gene calls are TRBV20-1 and TRBJ1-5; D is possibly TRBD1 (6 bases). The CDR3 length is 13 residues. Trimming left V 6 bases short and J 7 bases short, with 16 bases between. CDR1 DFQATT and CDR2 SNEGSKA come from the germline V gene (reference sequence). CDR3: CSATQGQGQPQHF. In DNA form, the CDR3 reads TGCAGTGCAACACAGGGTCAGGGGCAGCCCCAGCATTTT.

This clonotype was recorded at least ten times. This chain links TRBV4-1 with TRBJ2-7, with 8 bases matching TRBD2. The germline CDR1 and CDR2 sequences are MGHRA and YSYEKL. CDR3 length: 15 amino acids. V lost 0 bases and J lost 3; bases outside the gene matches: 4. DNA for the CDR3: TGCGCCAGCAGCCAAGAGCCGGGACTAGGCTACGAGCAGTACTTC. This encodes CASSQEPGLGYEQYF.

The table lists this clonotype with a count of one. This sequence joins TRBV18 and TRBJ2-7; TRBD1 agrees at 9 bases. CDR3 size: 16 residues. With 3 bases clipped from V and 3 bases from J, the junction kept 9 bases outside the gene matches. The V gene's germline CDR1 is KGHSH and CDR2 LQKENI. As DNA, the CDR3 is TGTGCCAGCTCACCTCAGAGACCGGGACAGGGCTACGAGCAGTACTTC. This translates into CASSPQRPGQGYEQYF.

This clonotype is termed medium-sized. The gene calls are TRBV25-1 and TRBJ2-1; 13 positions agree with TRBD2. After removal of 5 bases from V and 1 base from J, the junction contained 11 bases not matched to a gene. The CDR3 is 19 residues long. Germline V gene sequence: CDR1 MGHDK, CDR2 SYGVNS. CDR3 residues: CASSSSTSGRRGSYNEQFF. As DNA, the CDR3 is TGTGCCAGCAGTTCCTCGACTAGCGGGAGGCGCGGTTCCTACAATGAGCAGTTCTTC.

This clonotype was counted at least ten times. The V gene is TRBV11-2, the J gene TRBJ2-7, with D tentatively TRBD2 (6 bases). Looked up from germline, CDR1 is SGHAT and CDR2 is FQNNGV. This CDR3 region has 16 residues. The germline V and J ends were trimmed by 1 base and 4 bases, with 17 bases remaining between them. CDR3 in DNA: TGTGCCAGCAGCTTAGTGGGCGGGATGGGCCAATACGAGCAGTACTTC. This codes for CASSLVGGMGQYEQYF.

This clonotype was counted at least ten times. This chain connects TRBV12-3 or TRBV12-4 to TRBJ2-1; perhaps D is TRBD1 or TRBD2 (5 bases each). The CDR3 runs 17 residues. V was shortened by 6 bases and J by 15 bases, with 33 bases between the two germline ends. The CDR3, as DNA: TGTGCCAGCAGCCCTGGAACGTGGTTCAGTTCCGGCCCGAGGGGGTTCTTC. Its protein product is CASSPGTWFSSGPRGFF.

This clonotype is termed medium-sized (0.01 to 0.1%). The chain is built from TRBV19 and TRBJ1-4; D is ambiguous. This CDR3 contains 14 residues. Germline V gene sequence: CDR1 LNHDA, CDR2 SQIVND (reference sequence). Trimming removed 5 bases from V and 7 bases from J, with 14 bases in between. The chain's CDR3 is CASSRELAVEKLFF. The CDR3 DNA sequence: TGTGCCAGTAGTCGGGAGCTGGCTGTTGAAAAACTGTTTTTT.